Listed here are 25 T cell receptor beta chains from one sample, sequenced in a study of low-dose radiotherapy and immunotherapy resistance in tumors. Noted time point: after trial treatment. Described treatment: LDRT plus nivolumab, ipilimumab, low-dose cyclophosphamide and aspirin (RACIN trial). Priming of first-strand cDNA relied on TRAV- and TRBV-specific primers (covering alpha and beta chains). PCR amplification of the TCRs was performed with Phusion for 20 to 25 PCR cycles, and it relied on a constant-region primer together with a V-primer adapter. Using its own MiXCR run on the reads, TCRdb lists one record per CDR3 protein. The sample includes 35,000 to 50,000 distinct CDR3 sequences, around a quarter of them seen just once. This specimen consisted of PBMCs, obtained after low-dose radiotherapy plus immunotherapy. Every receptor here comes from a male donor with prostate cancer.

This clonotype was seen many times. The chain is built from TRBV7-2 and TRBJ2-2; tentatively, D is TRBD1 (6 bases). Trimming took off 5 bases at V and 5 bases at J, with 15 bases between the two ends. CDR1 and CDR2 (germline): SGHTA, FQGNSA. The CDR3 is made up of 15 amino acids. The CDR3 here is CASSPRRGRTGELFF. For the CDR3, the DNA is TGTGCCAGCAGCCCCCGCAGGGGAAGAACCGGGGAGCTGTTTTTT. Full variable domain (rest looked up from reference TRBV7-2 and TRBJ2-2): GAGVSQSPSNKVTEKGKDVELRCDPISGHTALYWYRQSLGQGLEFLIYFQGNSAPDKSGLPSDRFSAERTGGSVSTLTIQRTQQEDSAVYLCASSPRRGRTGELFFGEGSRLTVL.

The V call is TRBV12-3 or TRBV12-4, the J call TRBJ2-6; D remains unclear. The CDR3 has 13 amino acids. Trimming removed 6 bases at V and 4 bases at J, with 7 bases between. Written as DNA, the CDR3 is TGTGCCAGCAGCCGCACGGGGGCCAACGTCCTGACTTTC. Encoded protein: CASSRTGANVLTF.

This clonotype appeared many times. The chain has TRBV15 and TRBJ1-1; TRBD1 matches at 8 bases. The junction had 1 base not matched to a gene; V was cut back by 0 bases and J by 4 bases. Germline loops: CDR1 LNHNV, CDR2 YYDKDF (reference sequence). The CDR3 spans 14 residues. The DNA for the CDR3 is TGTGCCACCAGCAGAGATACAGGGGGCACTGAAGCTTTCTTT. As protein: CATSRDTGGTEAFF.

This clonotype was counted many times. The rearrangement uses TRBV19 and TRBJ2-5, with D possibly being TRBD1 or TRBD2 (6 bases each). The CDR3 runs to 14 residues. V was trimmed by 7 bases and J by 4 bases, leaving 16 bases between them. Germline V gives CDR1 LNHDA, CDR2 SQIVND (reference sequence). This chain's CDR3 is CASNPTGGVETQYF. CDR3 bases: TGTGCCAGTAATCCGACAGGAGGGGTAGAGACCCAGTACTTC.

This clonotype was recorded a few times. The gene calls are TRBV11-2 and TRBJ2-2; 10 bases agree with TRBD1. J lost 5 bases, V lost 8 bases, and 11 bases had no gene match. Looked up from germline, CDR1 is SGHAT and CDR2 is FQNNGV. The CDR3 consists of 16 residues. The CDR3 loop reads CASRNPGTGETGELFF. DNA for the CDR3: TGTGCCAGCCGTAACCCGGGGACAGGGGAAACCGGGGAGCTGTTTTTT.

This clonotype was seen at least ten times. The genes are TRBV7-9 and TRBJ2-7; TRBD1 agrees at 10 bases. V shed 4 bases and J 2 bases; nucleotides not matched to a gene: 5. The CDR3 is 15 residues long. CDR1 and CDR2 from the germline V gene are SEHNR and FQNEAQ (reference sequence). CDR3 nucleotides: TGTGCCAGCAGCTCCGGGACAGGGGACCCCTACGAGCAGTACTTC. Translating gives CASSSGTGDPYEQYF.

This clonotype was counted at least ten times. The V gene is TRBV20-1, the J gene TRBJ2-7; D assignment may be TRBD1 or TRBD2 (5 bases each). CDR1 DFQATT and CDR2 SNEGSKA come from the germline V gene (reference sequence). V lost 3 bases and J lost 9, with 12 bases in between. The CDR3 sequence is 11 residues long. The CDR3 DNA reads TGCAGTGCTAGTGCAGGGACCGGGCAGTACTTC. This sequence encodes CSASAGTGQYF.

This sequence joins TRBV6-5 and TRBJ2-1, with 8 bases aligning to TRBD2. CDR1 is MNHEY, CDR2 SVGAGI, per germline. This CDR3 spans 14 amino acids. V lost 10 bases to trimming and J lost 9 bases; unmatched junction nucleotides: 14. The CDR3 here is CAIGAGRARGEQFF. CDR3 nucleotide sequence: TGTGCCATTGGGGCCGGGAGGGCCAGGGGTGAGCAGTTCTTC.

This clonotype was counted at least ten times. The chain has TRBV7-9 and TRBJ2-5, with a tentative D call TRBD1 (6 bases). The CDR3 length is 14 residues. The germline V gene has CDR1 SEHNR and CDR2 FQNEAQ (reference sequence). V lost 3 bases and J lost 0, with 8 bases in between. This CDR3 is CASSFTGYQETQYF. As DNA, the CDR3 is TGTGCCAGCAGCTTTACAGGGTACCAAGAGACCCAGTACTTC.

This clonotype was observed many times. This sequence joins TRBV3-1 and TRBJ1-2; 7 positions match TRBD1. Germline values: CDR1 LGHDT, CDR2 YNNKEL (reference sequence). There are 14 residues in the CDR3. Unmatched junction bases numbered 6, after V lost 4 bases and J lost 4 bases. The CDR3 DNA reads TGTGCCAGCAGCCGAACAGGGGCAAGCTATGGCTACACCTTC. Its protein product is CASSRTGASYGYTF.

By sample share, this clonotype is medium-sized. The junction does not match germline at one end; this may be a read error. V and J are TRBV5-3 and TRBJ1-5; no firm D call. TRBV5-3 counts as an open reading frame of uncertain function. This CDR3 is 13 amino acids long. The CDR3 nucleotides read TGCGCCAGCAGCTTGGATAGCAATCAGCCCCAGCATTTT. It codes for CASSLDSNQPQHF.

In its sample, this clonotype was seen many times. The rearrangement uses TRBV29-1 and TRBJ2-7, with D possibly being TRBD1 or TRBD2 (5 bases each). The CDR3 covers 12 residues. Trimming left V 7 bases short and J 5 bases short, with 15 bases between. CDR1 is SQVTM and CDR2 is ANQGSEA in the germline V gene. CDR3 coding DNA: TGCAGCGCCGATGGGGGTAGTGACGAGCAGTACTTC. Amino acid sequence: CSADGGSDEQYF.

In the case of this clonotype: With only one base between it and a far larger clone, this is likely a read error. The V gene is TRBV5-8, the J gene TRBJ2-1; 7 bases match TRBD1. V was clipped by 3 bases and J by 13 bases; unmatched bases: 7. The CDR3 loop spans 12 amino acids. Germline loops: CDR1 SGHTS, CDR2 YDEGEE. CDR3 bases: TGTGCCAGCAGCTCGACAGGGACCGATCAGTTCTTC. Amino acids: CASSSTGTDQFF.

V and J are TRBV12-3 or TRBV12-4 and TRBJ1-4; TRBD1 matches at 7 bases. V lost 6 bases and J lost 0; bases outside the gene matches: 4. The CDR3 has 15 amino acids. The CDR3 DNA reads as TGTGCCAGCAGAGCTACAGGGGCAACTAATGAAAAACTGTTTTTT. It translates to CASRATGATNEKLFF.

The CDR3, as DNA: TGCGCCAGCAGCTCGGGACTTCAAGGGGAGCAGTACTTC. This translates into CASSSGLQGEQYF. The chain uses TRBV5-1 and TRBJ2-7; possible D gene TRBD2, 6 bases. Per germline, CDR1 SGHRS and CDR2 YFSETQ. This CDR3 has 13 residues. Trimming took off 3 bases at V and 7 bases at J, with 14 bases between the two ends. The full variable domain, rest sourced from reference TRBV5-1 and TRBJ2-7, is KAGVTQTPRYLIKTRGQQVTLSCSPISGHRSVSWYQQTPGQGLQFLFEYFSETQRNKGNFPGRFSGRQFSNSRSEMNVSTLELGDSALYLCASSSGLQGEQYFGPGTRLTVT.

V is TRBV12-3 or TRBV12-4 and J is TRBJ2-1; a possible D gene is TRBD2 (5 bases). The CDR3 runs 15 residues. The ends were cut back, 3 bases at V and 0 bases at J, with 9 bases in the middle. The CDR3 nucleotides read TGTGCCAGCAGTTTTGGACTTCCCTCCTACAATGAGCAGTTCTTC. Its translation: CASSFGLPSYNEQFF.

V is TRBV10-3 and J is TRBJ2-1, with D perhaps being TRBD1 or TRBD2 (7 bases each). Germline CDR1 is ENHRY and CDR2 is SYGVKD. The V and J ends lost 8 bases and 8 bases respectively, with 19 bases between them. There are 14 residues in the CDR3. CDR3 loop: CAIGAGGGPDEQFF. Here the CDR3 DNA reads TGTGCCATCGGGGCAGGGGGAGGGCCCGATGAGCAGTTCTTC.

This clonotype was detected many times. This chain uses TRBV20-1 with TRBJ2-5; D is undetermined. The V gene's germline CDR1 is DFQATT and CDR2 SNEGSKA (reference sequence). The CDR3 sequence is 11 residues long. Trimming took off 6 bases at V and 6 bases at J, with 11 bases between the two ends. Written as DNA, the CDR3 is TGCAGTGCCCTCGCGCGCCAGACCCAGTACTTC. Translated, it gives CSALARQTQYF.

In its sample, this clonotype was seen many times. The chain carries TRBV7-9 and TRBJ2-1; D is perhaps TRBD1 (6 bases). Germline V gene sequence: CDR1 SEHNR, CDR2 FQNEAQ (reference sequence). Trimming took off 5 bases at V and 4 bases at J, with 18 bases between the two ends. This CDR3 comprises 16 residues. The CDR3 region has the DNA TGTGCCAGCAGCCACATGGAGTCAGGGGCGTACAATGAGCAGTTCTTC. Protein: CASSHMESGAYNEQFF.

This clonotype was observed many times. This chain links TRBV7-2 with TRBJ2-7; D gene uncertain. Germline V gene sequence: CDR1 SGHTA, CDR2 FQGNSA. V was cut by 4 bases and J by 7 bases, with 8 bases left in between. CDR3 length: 11 residues. CDR3 nucleotide sequence: TGTGCCAGCAGCTCCATGGGGGAGCAGTACTTC. It yields the protein CASSSMGEQYF.

Ten or more counts support this clonotype. The chain has TRBV5-4 and TRBJ2-5; D may match TRBD1 or TRBD2 (5 bases each). V dropped 2 bases and J dropped 1 base, with 9 bases sitting between them. Per the germline V gene, CDR1 is SGHNT and CDR2 is YYREEE (reference sequence). This CDR3 comprises 14 residues. CDR3 bases: TGTGCCAGCAGCTTATCCGGGACCCAAGAGACCCAGTACTTC. Protein: CASSLSGTQETQYF.

This clonotype was picked up many times. The chain combines TRBV27 with TRBJ2-1; the D gene is possibly TRBD1 (5 bases). Germline V gene sequence: CDR1 MNHEY, CDR2 SMNVEV (reference sequence). V lost 3 bases to trimming and J lost 6 bases, with 6 bases between them. The CDR3 sequence is 12 residues long. CDR3 DNA sequence: TGTGCCAGCAGTTTTCAGGGCAATGAGCAGTTCTTC. This gives the protein CASSFQGNEQFF.

This clonotype appeared a few times. The CDR3 spells CASSYPSGQETQYF. The CDR3 DNA follows: TGTGCCAGCAGTTACCCTAGCGGGCAAGAGACCCAGTACTTC. The genes are TRBV2 and TRBJ2-5; 8 bases fit TRBD2. Germline CDR1 is SNHLY and CDR2 is FYNNEI. This CDR3 spans 14 amino acids. Trimming at V came to 5 bases and at J to 2 bases, leaving 4 bases not matched to a gene.

This clonotype was found many times. The chain employs TRBV10-3 and TRBJ2-1, with D perhaps matching TRBD1 (5 bases). This CDR3 comprises 15 residues. Germline V gene sequence: CDR1 ENHRY, CDR2 SYGVKD. V dropped 7 bases and J dropped 7 bases, with 20 bases sitting between them. As DNA, the CDR3 is TGTGCCATCAACGGTAGGGCAGGGCTAATTAATGAGCAGTTCTTC. This sequence encodes CAINGRAGLINEQFF.

This clonotype has ten or more counts. The gene calls are TRBV5-4 and TRBJ2-1, with D maybe TRBD2 (6 bases). Between the trimmed V and J ends, which lost 9 bases and 7 bases, there was a span of 20 bases. The germline V gene has CDR1 SGHNT and CDR2 YYREEE (reference sequence). This CDR3 is built from 14 residues. CDR3 protein: CATTEIAAGNEQFF. CDR3 bases: TGTGCCACCACCGAGATAGCAGCGGGTAATGAGCAGTTCTTC.